This TCR beta chain was retrieved from a study of cytomegalovirus exposure and HLA in healthy donors. The donors were members of the roughly 120-subject validation cohort (separate from the roughly 670-subject first cohort). The data were produced by immunoSEQ multiplex PCR, yet TCRdb's version contains in-frame clones alone and is incomplete. The data show roughly 60,000 clones, with just under 95% seen just once and under 3% held by the top ten. The source material was PBMCs. This receptor was identified in a man in his late teens or twenties in good health and CMV-seronegative.

CDR3 nucleotides: TGTGCCAGCAGCTTAGGACAGGGGGCTCACTACGAGCAGTACTTC. Its protein product is CASSLGQGAHYEQYF. The chain carries TRBV7-2 and TRBJ2-7; 10 bases are shared with TRBD1. Losses at the gene ends were 1 base for V and 3 bases for J; bases not matched to a gene: 3. There are 15 residues in the CDR3. CDR1 is SGHTA, CDR2 FQGNSA, per germline.